Following are 17 T cell receptor beta chains from one sample sequenced in a study of spatial heterogeneity in lung cancer. TCRdb re-called the 5' RACE reads through MiXCR, storing one row per CDR3 protein. This sample has under 2,000 distinct CDR3 sequences, with roughly 26% found just once. Time point denoted: sample taken at primary tumor resection. Whole RNA from tumor, nontumor lung or frozen PBMC was sequenced unsorted. The sample here was PBMCs, taken at surgery. These receptors were collected from a male donor with early-stage non-small cell lung cancer.

This clonotype came up a few times. The V call is TRBV12-3 or TRBV12-4, the J call TRBJ2-2; 7 bases are shared with TRBD2. CDR3 length: 15 amino acids. Trimming removed 7 bases from V and 1 base from J; junction bases left unmatched: 6. The CDR3 sequence: CASKPGLLNTGELFF. In DNA, the CDR3 is TGTGCCAGCAAACCGGGACTACTGAACACCGGGGAGCTGTTTTTT.

The chain links TRBV20-1 to TRBJ1-1; 7 bases line up with TRBD1. V shed 4 bases and J 8 bases; nucleotides not matched to a gene: 7. The CDR3 has 12 amino acids. Per the germline V gene, CDR1 is DFQATT and CDR2 is SNEGSKA (reference sequence). CDR3 loop: CSATRQGREAFF. Here the CDR3 DNA reads TGCAGTGCTACCCGACAGGGACGGGAAGCTTTCTTT.

This clonotype occurred many times. This chain uses TRBV5-1 with TRBJ2-3; D unclear. Trimming shortened V by 0 bases and J by 2 bases, and 7 bases separated the two germline ends. There are 14 residues in the CDR3. Germline-derived CDR1 and CDR2 are SGHRS and YFSETQ. This CDR3 reads CASSLGVDTDTQYF. Written as DNA, the CDR3 is TGCGCCAGCAGCTTGGGGGTAGACACAGATACGCAGTATTTT. The full variable domain, rest sourced from reference TRBV5-1 and TRBJ2-3, is KAGVTQTPRYLIKTRGQQVTLSCSPISGHRSVSWYQQTPGQGLQFLFEYFSETQRNKGNFPGRFSGRQFSNSRSEMNVSTLELGDSALYLCASSLGVDTDTQYFGPGTRLTVL.

The rearrangement uses TRBV28 and TRBJ1-5; 9 bases are shared with TRBD1. Per the germline V gene, CDR1 is MDHEN and CDR2 is SYDVKM. The CDR3 is made up of 15 amino acids. The trim removed 3 bases at V and 6 bases at J, leaving 6 bases unmatched. The CDR3 spells CASSFLGQGSQPQHF. CDR3 coding DNA: TGTGCCAGCAGTTTCCTCGGACAGGGGAGTCAGCCCCAGCATTTT.

The genes are TRBV5-1 and TRBJ2-5, with D uncertain. Trimming left V 5 bases short and J 1 base short, with 6 bases between. This CDR3 is built from 12 residues. Germline lookup yields CDR1 SGHRS and CDR2 YFSETQ. The CDR3 DNA reads as TGCGCCAGCAGTAGGATCCAAGAGACCCAGTACTTC. This encodes CASSRIQETQYF.

The chain has TRBV30 and TRBJ2-7; D may be TRBD1 (6 bases). There are 15 residues in the CDR3. V lost 5 bases, J lost 0 bases, and 17 bases lay in between. Germline V CDR1 and CDR2: GTSNPN, SVGIG (reference sequence). DNA of the CDR3: TGTGCCTGGGGCCTAGGGGGATTCACCTCCTACGAGCAGTACTTC. Amino acids: CAWGLGGFTSYEQYF.

This clonotype rates as medium-sized. The chain carries TRBV6-5 and TRBJ2-5; 12 bases align to TRBD2. CDR3 length equals 16 residues. V lost 5 bases, J lost 5 bases, and 9 bases stayed unmatched. CDR1 is MNHEY and CDR2 is SVGAGI in the germline V gene. The CDR3 loop reads CASSRLAGEVSETQYF. CDR3 in DNA: TGTGCCAGCAGTCGACTAGCGGGAGAGGTCTCGGAGACCCAGTACTTC.

The J gene is TRBJ1-4, the V gene TRBV20-1; D uncertain. V was clipped by 2 bases and J by 3 bases, with 7 bases between them. The CDR3 is made up of 13 amino acids. Germline CDR1 and CDR2: DFQATT and SNEGSKA (reference sequence). The CDR3 bases are TGCAGTGCTAGAACAGATCCTAATGAAAAACTGTTTTTT. Its translation is CSARTDPNEKLFF.

This clonotype is termed large. The chain is built from TRBV29-1 and TRBJ2-5, with 7 bases that match TRBD1. The CDR3 is 13 residues long. Looked up from germline, CDR1 is SQVTM and CDR2 is ANQGSEA. V lost 6 bases, J lost 1 base, and 5 bases stayed unmatched. The CDR3 region has the DNA TGCAGCGTGGCCAGGGGGACCCAAGAGACCCAGTACTTC. The encoded protein is CSVARGTQETQYF.

There are a few counts of this clonotype. This chain joins TRBV19 and TRBJ2-3; D not certain. The CDR3 is 10 amino acids. Trimming removed 5 bases at V and 6 bases at J, with 3 bases between. Germline CDR1 is LNHDA and CDR2 is SQIVND (reference sequence). CDR3 coding DNA: TGTGCCAGTAGTCTGGATACGCAGTATTTT. Protein: CASSLDTQYF.

This clonotype was counted only a few times. This chain joins TRBV5-4 and TRBJ2-3; D gene ambiguous. V was pared by 0 bases and J by 6 bases, with 8 bases between. CDR1 is SGHNT and CDR2 is YYREEE in the germline V gene (reference sequence). This CDR3 has 13 residues. The CDR3 loop is CASSLAGSDTQYF. The CDR3 bases are TGTGCCAGCAGCTTGGCGGGTTCCGATACGCAGTATTTT.

The chain couples TRBV7-9 to TRBJ2-7; a weak D match, TRBD2 (7 bases). CDR3 length: 15 residues. The ends were cut back, 5 bases at V and 3 bases at J, with 17 bases in the middle. CDR1 is SEHNR and CDR2 is FQNEAQ in the germline V gene (reference sequence). The CDR3 DNA is TGTGCCAGCAGCGGTAGTGAAGGGGGGGTCTACGAGCAGTACTTC. Translating gives CASSGSEGGVYEQYF.

CDR3 protein: CASSLAGQGAFGYTF. CDR3 sequence (DNA): TGTGCCAGCAGCTTGGCGGGGCAGGGGGCGTTTGGCTACACCTTC. The chain employs TRBV5-4 and TRBJ1-2, with 8 bases aligning to TRBD1. Germline CDR1 reads SGHNT; CDR2 reads YYREEE (reference sequence). Trimming at V came to 0 bases and at J to 7 bases, leaving 8 bases not matched to a gene. The CDR3 contains 15 residues.

The chain has TRBV5-1 and TRBJ2-1; the match to TRBD1 covers 8 bases. The germline V gene encodes CDR1 SGHRS and CDR2 YFSETQ. This CDR3 contains 13 residues. V was pared by 7 bases and J by 6 bases, with 6 bases of the junction left unmatched. DNA for the CDR3: TGCGCCAGCCGGTTCGGACAGGGCAATGAGCAGTTCTTC. Translated: CASRFGQGNEQFF.

This clonotype is judged medium-sized. The J gene is TRBJ2-3, the V gene TRBV15; 7 bases fit TRBD1. The germline V gene encodes CDR1 LNHNV and CDR2 YYDKDF (reference sequence). CDR3 size: 16 residues. V dropped 1 base and J dropped 1; count of bases not matched to a gene: 5. CDR3 in DNA: TGTGCCACCAGCAGAGCATCCGGGACAGGCACAGATACGCAGTATTTT. Translated, it gives CATSRASGTGTDTQYF.

The chain links TRBV9 to TRBJ2-1, with D unresolved. Germline CDR1 SGDLS, CDR2 YYNGEE. Trimming shortened V by 4 bases and J by 6 bases, and 11 bases separated the two germline ends. There are 13 residues in the CDR3. The CDR3 DNA sequence: TGTGCCAGCAGCCCCAGTACGTCCAATGAGCAGTTCTTC. Translation: CASSPSTSNEQFF. Based on the CDR3 plus reference TRBV9 and TRBJ2-1, the full variable domain is DSGVTQTPKHLITATGQRVTLRCSPRSGDLSVYWYQQSLDQGLQFLIQYYNGEERAKGNILERFSAQQFPDLHSELNLSSLELGDSALYFCASSPSTSNEQFFGPGTRLTVL.

The chain uses TRBV27 and TRBJ1-1; 7 nucleotides align to TRBD1. The CDR3 loop spans 14 amino acids. V was pared by 3 bases and J by 5 bases, with 6 bases of the junction left unmatched. CDR1 and CDR2 from the germline V gene are MNHEY and SMNVEV (reference sequence). CDR3 sequence reads: CASSFPGQSTEAFF. CDR3 nucleotides: TGTGCCAGCAGTTTCCCGGGACAGTCGACTGAAGCTTTCTTT.